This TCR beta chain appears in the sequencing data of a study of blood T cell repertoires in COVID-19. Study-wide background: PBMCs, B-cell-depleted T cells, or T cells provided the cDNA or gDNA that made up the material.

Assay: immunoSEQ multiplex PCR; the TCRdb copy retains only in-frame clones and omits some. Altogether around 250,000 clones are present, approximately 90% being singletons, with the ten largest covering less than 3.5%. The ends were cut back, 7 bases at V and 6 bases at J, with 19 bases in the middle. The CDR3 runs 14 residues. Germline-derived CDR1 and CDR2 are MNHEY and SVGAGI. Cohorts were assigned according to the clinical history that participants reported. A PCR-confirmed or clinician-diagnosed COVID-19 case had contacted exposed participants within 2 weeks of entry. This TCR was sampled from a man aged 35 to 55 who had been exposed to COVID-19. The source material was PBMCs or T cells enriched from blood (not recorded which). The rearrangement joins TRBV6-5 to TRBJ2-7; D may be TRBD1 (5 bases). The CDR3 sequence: CASIQGLYIAEQYF. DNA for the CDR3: TGTGCCAGCATCCAGGGTCTATACATCGCCGAGCAGTACTTC.